This T cell receptor beta chain was documented in a study of shared T cell receptors in the human thymus. Sequenced by immunoSEQ multiplex PCR; TCRdb stores in-frame clones only, minus some. The table shows 700,000 or so clones, with 70% to 90% occurring only once. V was pared by 6 bases and J by 0 bases, with 12 bases of the junction left unmatched. This CDR3 region has 17 residues. Looked up from germline, CDR1 is SNHLY and CDR2 is FYNNEI. The same sample was also studied in work on human thymus T cells.

The sequenced sample was thymocytes. This receptor was obtained from a girl less than two years old with a congenital heart defect. The chain is built from TRBV2 and TRBJ2-7, with 9 bases that match TRBD2. The chain's CDR3 is CASSRKRGVPHSYEQYF. The CDR3 DNA is TGTGCCAGCAGCCGTAAGCGGGGGGTCCCTCACTCCTACGAGCAGTACTTC.